This T cell receptor (beta chain) was obtained from a study of Ad26.COV2.S vaccination and SARS-CoV-2 variants. Study-level background: Ad26.COV2.S, an intramuscular injection, was given once or twice 56 days apart.

V was trimmed by 4 bases and J by 0 bases, leaving 15 bases between them. The CDR3 is 16 residues long. The V gene's germline CDR1 is KGHSH and CDR2 LQKENI. The method was immunoSEQ multiplex PCR; TCRdb's version includes in-frame clones alone and lacks a portion of them. The sample carries some 420,000 clones, over 75% recorded once. Indicated treatment: about 20 received Ad26.COV2.S at low or high dose, single or two shots; about 5 received placebo; per-sample allocation not given. Following the first vaccine or placebo injection, samples were taken on day 63. The administered vaccine (an Ad26 vector) expressed Wuhan-strain SARS-CoV-2 spike.

The sample in question was peripheral blood, obtained in a trial of Ad26.COV2.S vaccine versus placebo. The TCR sequence derives from a person aged 18-60 years who received the Ad26.COV2.S COVID-19 vaccine or a placebo. The chain combines TRBV18 with TRBJ1-2; D gene uncertain. The CDR3 region is CASSLPGRETNYGYTF. CDR3 sequence (DNA): TGTGCCAGCTCACTACCCGGTAGGGAAACTAACTATGGCTACACCTTC.